Listed below are T cell receptor beta chains from one sample, sequenced in a study of CD4 T cell repertoires in COVID-19. Sequencing was performed with immunoSEQ multiplex PCR; in TCRdb, only in-frame clones are kept and a portion is missing. The sample has around 25,000 clones; over 90% are singletons. Sequences were derived from circulating follicular helper CD4+ T cells (cTfh) from blood, sampled before the COVID-19 pandemic. The receptors here all came from a human donor who had COVID-19. The CDR3 runs from the conserved cysteine through the conserved F or W. A D gene is named only where the DNA matches it firmly. Size tells how often a clone was seen (once, few, many) or the class of an expanded clone, and some rows leave it out.

abundance: .
v_gene: TRBV9
d_gene: TRBD2
j_gene: TRBJ2-6
CDR3aa: CASSVSWLAGYGANVLTF
CDR3nt: TGTGCCAGCAGCGTATCGTGGCTAGCGGGGTATGGGGCCAACGTCCTGACTTTC

abundance: .
v_gene: TRBV5-6
d_gene: .
j_gene: TRBJ2-2
CDR3aa: CASDAQQGDVTGELFF
CDR3nt: TGTGCCAGCGATGCCCAACAGGGCGATGTCACCGGGGAGCTGTTTTTT

abundance: .
v_gene: TRBV2
d_gene: .
j_gene: TRBJ1-5
CDR3aa: CASSQEGRQPQHF
CDR3nt: TGTGCCAGCAGTCAGGAAGGGAGGCAGCCCCAGCATTTT

abundance: .
v_gene: TRBV28
d_gene: TRBD2
j_gene: TRBJ2-5
CDR3aa: CASSSLAVGVQETQYF
CDR3nt: TGTGCCAGCAGTTCACTAGCGGTAGGGGTCCAAGAGACCCAGTACTTC

abundance: .
v_gene: TRBV6-6
d_gene: TRBD2
j_gene: TRBJ2-7
CDR3aa: CASTELAGPYEQYF
CDR3nt: TGTGCCAGCACCGAACTAGCGGGGCCGTACGAGCAGTACTTC

abundance: .
v_gene: TRBV11-2
d_gene: .
j_gene: TRBJ1-1
CDR3aa: CASSQLYRAPEAFF
CDR3nt: TGTGCCAGCAGCCAATTATACAGGGCTCCTGAAGCTTTCTTT

abundance: .
v_gene: TRBV28
d_gene: TRBD1
j_gene: TRBJ2-3
CDR3aa: CASSPGGQGIDTQYF
CDR3nt: TGTGCCAGCAGCCCCGGGGGACAGGGTATTGATACGCAGTATTTT

abundance: .
v_gene: TRBV2
d_gene: TRBD2
j_gene: TRBJ2-2
CDR3aa: CASTFGTRGAGELFF
CDR3nt: TGTGCCAGCACCTTCGGGACTAGGGGCGCCGGGGAGCTGTTTTTT

abundance: .
v_gene: TRBV11-2
d_gene: .
j_gene: TRBJ2-5
CDR3aa: CASSFQGLVQYF
CDR3nt: TGTGCCAGCAGCTTCCAGGGGCTCGTCCAGTACTTC

abundance: .
v_gene: TRBV5-4
d_gene: TRBD1
j_gene: TRBJ1-1
CDR3aa: CASSWGQGGTTEAFF
CDR3nt: TGTGCCAGCAGCTGGGGACAGGGCGGTACCACTGAAGCTTTCTTT

abundance: .
v_gene: TRBV5-4
d_gene: .
j_gene: TRBJ1-1
CDR3aa: CASSPEGGLRAFF
CDR3nt: TGTGCCAGCAGCCCGGAAGGAGGACTACGCGCTTTCTTT

abundance: .
v_gene: TRBV6-5
d_gene: .
j_gene: TRBJ2-5
CDR3aa: CASSYSPGLLQETQYF
CDR3nt: TGTGCCAGCAGTTACTCGCCGGGACTTCTTCAAGAGACCCAGTACTTC

abundance: .
v_gene: TRBV7-2
d_gene: .
j_gene: TRBJ2-1
CDR3aa: CASSLERGRNNEQFF
CDR3nt: TGTGCCAGCAGCTTAGAGAGGGGGAGAAACAATGAGCAGTTCTTC

abundance: once
v_gene: TRBV5-1
d_gene: .
j_gene: TRBJ2-3
CDR3aa: CASSLGGGSDTQYF
CDR3nt: TGCGCCAGCAGCTTGGGTGGGGGCTCAGATACGCAGTATTTT

abundance: .
v_gene: TRBV5-1
d_gene: TRBD2
j_gene: TRBJ2-3
CDR3aa: CASSGLAGADTQYF
CDR3nt: TGCGCCAGCAGCGGACTAGCGGGGGCAGATACGCAGTATTTT

abundance: .
v_gene: TRBV28
d_gene: .
j_gene: TRBJ1-1
CDR3aa: CTSTRAENPSTEAFF
CDR3nt: TGTACCAGCACCCGCGCGGAAAACCCCAGCACTGAAGCTTTCTTT

abundance: .
v_gene: TRBV5-1
d_gene: .
j_gene: TRBJ2-2
CDR3aa: CASTEGGTGELFF
CDR3nt: TGCGCCAGCACAGAGGGAGGCACCGGGGAGCTGTTTTTT

abundance: once
v_gene: TRBV14
d_gene: .
j_gene: TRBJ1-2
CDR3aa: CASSRAGGVIYGYTF
CDR3nt: TGTGCCAGCAGCCGAGCCGGGGGGGTAATCTATGGCTACACCTTC

abundance: .
v_gene: TRBV7-3
d_gene: .
j_gene: TRBJ2-5
CDR3aa: CASSATGTSTGAQYF
CDR3nt: TGTGCCAGCAGCGCAACCGGGACTTCCACGGGAGCCCAGTACTTC

abundance: .
v_gene: TRBV5-6
d_gene: TRBD1
j_gene: TRBJ1-2
CDR3aa: CASSPGTGDNYGYTF
CDR3nt: TGTGCCAGCAGCCCGGGGACAGGGGATAACTATGGCTACACCTTC

abundance: .
v_gene: TRBV7-8
d_gene: TRBD1
j_gene: TRBJ1-6
CDR3aa: CASSFRTGNSPLHF
CDR3nt: TGTGCCAGCAGCTTCCGGACAGGGAACTCCCCCCTCCACTTT

abundance: .
v_gene: TRBV2
d_gene: .
j_gene: TRBJ2-2
CDR3aa: CASRGAAGSTGELFF
CDR3nt: TGTGCCAGCAGGGGGGCAGCGGGAAGCACCGGGGAGCTGTTTTTT

abundance: .
v_gene: TRBV2
d_gene: .
j_gene: TRBJ1-5
CDR3aa: CASSDQGNQPQHF
CDR3nt: TGTGCCAGCAGTGATCAGGGGAATCAGCCCCAGCATTTT

abundance: .
v_gene: TRBV5-1
d_gene: TRBD1
j_gene: TRBJ1-1
CDR3aa: CASRQGATNTEAFF
CDR3nt: TGCGCCAGCAGACAGGGGGCGACGAACACTGAAGCTTTCTTT

abundance: .
v_gene: TRBV5-6
d_gene: TRBD1
j_gene: TRBJ1-2
CDR3aa: CASSLSDRAYGYTF
CDR3nt: TGTGCCAGCAGCTTATCCGACAGGGCCTATGGCTACACCTTC

abundance: .
v_gene: TRBV29-1
d_gene: TRBD2
j_gene: TRBJ2-7
CDR3aa: CSVGGGAHEQYF
CDR3nt: TGCAGCGTTGGGGGAGGGGCCCACGAGCAGTACTTC

abundance: .
v_gene: TRBV10-2
d_gene: .
j_gene: TRBJ1-5
CDR3aa: CASSESAHSNQPQHF
CDR3nt: TGCGCCAGCAGTGAGTCGGCCCATAGCAATCAGCCCCAGCATTTT

abundance: once
v_gene: TRBV5-1
d_gene: .
j_gene: TRBJ2-5
CDR3aa: CASSRAGGLVETQYF
CDR3nt: TGCGCCAGCAGCCGCGCTGGCGGATTGGTCGAGACCCAGTACTTC

abundance: .
v_gene: TRBV5-6
d_gene: .
j_gene: TRBJ2-7
CDR3aa: CASSLGDITREQYF
CDR3nt: TGTGCCAGCAGCTTGGGGGACATAACTCGGGAGCAGTACTTC

abundance: .
v_gene: TRBV19
d_gene: .
j_gene: TRBJ1-5
CDR3aa: CASSTLRDTGGQPQHF
CDR3nt: TGTGCCAGTAGTACTCTCCGGGACACCGGAGGTCAGCCCCAGCATTTT

abundance: .
v_gene: TRBV14
d_gene: .
j_gene: TRBJ2-5
CDR3aa: CASSQGALETQYF
CDR3nt: TGTGCCAGCAGCCAAGGGGCCTTGGAGACCCAGTACTTC

abundance: .
v_gene: TRBV6-6
d_gene: .
j_gene: TRBJ1-2
CDR3aa: CASTSFPGNYGYTF
CDR3nt: TGTGCCAGCACATCGTTTCCAGGCAACTATGGCTACACCTTC

abundance: .
v_gene: TRBV11-2
d_gene: TRBD1
j_gene: TRBJ1-2
CDR3aa: CASSTQGAGGYTF
CDR3nt: TGTGCCAGCAGCACACAGGGGGCAGGGGGCTACACCTTC

abundance: .
v_gene: TRBV10-3
d_gene: TRBD1
j_gene: TRBJ2-2
CDR3aa: CAISSGTGVDTGELFF
CDR3nt: TGTGCCATCAGCTCCGGGACAGGGGTCGACACCGGGGAGCTGTTTTTT

abundance: .
v_gene: TRBV6-1
d_gene: .
j_gene: TRBJ1-5
CDR3aa: CASSEQSGGNQPQHF
CDR3nt: TGTGCCAGCAGTGAACAGTCAGGAGGGAATCAGCCCCAGCATTTT

abundance: once
v_gene: TRBV19
d_gene: .
j_gene: TRBJ2-3
CDR3aa: CASKEDPSTDTQYF
CDR3nt: TGTGCCAGTAAGGAGGACCCTAGCACAGATACGCAGTATTTT

abundance: .
v_gene: TRBV5-4
d_gene: .
j_gene: TRBJ2-1
CDR3aa: CASSLPGTAEQFF
CDR3nt: TGTGCCAGCAGCTTGCCGGGAACGGCTGAGCAGTTCTTC

abundance: .
v_gene: TRBV30
d_gene: .
j_gene: TRBJ2-7
CDR3aa: CAWGPGLALQQYF
CDR3nt: TGTGCCTGGGGGCCCGGTCTAGCTCTCCAGCAGTACTTC

abundance: .
v_gene: TRBV7-6
d_gene: .
j_gene: TRBJ1-4
CDR3aa: CASSLDQTKGEKLFF
CDR3nt: TGTGCCAGCAGCTTAGACCAGACAAAAGGTGAAAAACTGTTTTTT

abundance: .
v_gene: TRBV11-2
d_gene: TRBD1
j_gene: TRBJ2-5
CDR3aa: CASSSKGAAGRFQETQYF
CDR3nt: TGTGCCAGCAGCTCGAAGGGGGCGGCAGGGAGATTTCAAGAGACCCAGTACTTC

abundance: few
v_gene: TRBV14
d_gene: .
j_gene: TRBJ2-3
CDR3aa: CASSQGRDPARTDTQYF
CDR3nt: TGTGCCAGCAGCCAAGGGCGGGACCCAGCACGTACAGATACGCAGTATTTT

abundance: .
v_gene: TRBV6-6
d_gene: TRBD1
j_gene: TRBJ2-7
CDR3aa: CASRRGQGAYEQYF
CDR3nt: TGTGCCAGCCGACGAGGACAGGGGGCCTACGAGCAGTACTTC

abundance: .
v_gene: TRBV18
d_gene: TRBD1
j_gene: TRBJ2-2
CDR3aa: CASSPPGGTGELFF
CDR3nt: TGTGCCAGCTCACCTCCAGGGGGCACCGGGGAGCTGTTTTTT

abundance: few
v_gene: TRBV19
d_gene: TRBD1
j_gene: TRBJ2-1
CDR3aa: CASRGQGSSYNEQFF
CDR3nt: TGTGCCAGTAGAGGACAGGGCAGTTCCTACAATGAGCAGTTCTTC

abundance: .
v_gene: TRBV2
d_gene: TRBD1
j_gene: TRBJ1-6
CDR3aa: CASTDRDNSPLHF
CDR3nt: TGTGCCAGCACTGACAGGGATAATTCACCCCTCCACTTT

abundance: .
v_gene: TRBV19
d_gene: .
j_gene: TRBJ2-6
CDR3aa: CASSKYDGTGANVLTF
CDR3nt: TGTGCCAGTAGTAAATACGACGGGACTGGGGCCAACGTCCTGACTTTC